The clone carrying this T cell receptor beta chain was counted only a few times. Germline V gene sequence: CDR1 GTSNPN, CDR2 SVGIG (reference sequence). Deletions cut 5 bases from V and 7 bases from J, with 9 bases between. This CDR3 region has 12 residues. The data were taken from a study of control samples from healthy donors and cancer patients. Clones were read by immunoSEQ multiplex PCR, and TCRdb kept only the in-frame ones, dropping some. The sample includes 60,000 to 95,000 clones, approximately 91% of them seen just once. The chain employs TRBV30 and TRBJ1-6, with D unclear. The sequenced sample was PBMCs. This sequence was found in a woman in her fifties or sixties with colorectal cancer. CDR3 amino acids: CAWQRLNSPLHF. The DNA for the CDR3 is TGTGCCTGGCAGCGGTTGAATTCACCCCTCCACTTT.